Sequencing of this TCR beta chain was carried out in a study of human T cells and chemical hapten exposure. CDR1 SNHLY and CDR2 FYNNEI come from the germline V gene. There are 19 residues in the CDR3. The junction had 6 bases not matched to a gene; V was cut back by 2 bases and J by 0 bases. The sample's time point: pre-sensitization, week 0. Treatment noted: therapeutic diphenylcyclopropenone sensitization with weekly scalp DPC. This clonotype appeared many times. A single record per CDR3 protein comes from TCRdb applying MiXCR to the RACE reads. This sample has around 120,000 distinct CDR3 sequences, with approximately 13% found just once.

The chain is built from TRBV2 and TRBJ2-1; 14 nucleotides line up with TRBD2. Sequencing was performed on whole blood, taken in connection with sensitization to the hapten diphenylcyclopropenone (DPC). The sequence derives from a woman aged 18-30 years with alopecia areata. Some clones in this sample may be carry-over from other donors' samples. CDR3 loop: CASSETVGTSGSSYNEQFF. The CDR3 DNA reads as TGTGCCAGCAGTGAAACGGTAGGGACTAGCGGGAGCTCCTACAATGAGCAGTTCTTC.